The 3 T cell receptor beta chains presented below share a single source sample, sequenced in a study of blood T cell repertoires in COVID-19. TCRdb's table, derived via immunoSEQ multiplex PCR, lists solely in-frame clones and lacks some. Found here are 50,000 to 60,000 clones, 70% to 90% of them singletons; the top ten hold around 27%. The sample was peripheral blood. These receptors were obtained from a human donor in a cohort sampled during active COVID-19.

The rearrangement joins TRBV6-6 to TRBJ2-1; 7 positions agree with TRBD2. V lost 6 bases to trimming and J lost 0 bases; unmatched junction nucleotides: 8. This CDR3 has 16 residues. From germline, CDR1 is MNHNY and CDR2 SVGAGI (reference sequence). The CDR3 region has the DNA TGTGCCAGCAGGAAAAGCGGGGATAGCTCCTACAATGAGCAGTTCTTC. This encodes CASRKSGDSSYNEQFF.

The V gene is TRBV6-6, the J gene TRBJ2-2, with D possibly being TRBD1 (6 bases). The CDR3 covers 16 residues. Germline V gene sequence: CDR1 MNHNY, CDR2 SVGAGI (reference sequence). V was trimmed by 7 bases and J by 3 bases, leaving 18 bases between them. CDR3 region: CASTKGGVGDTGELFF. Written as DNA, the CDR3 is TGTGCCAGCACCAAAGGGGGAGTCGGGGACACCGGGGAGCTGTTTTTT.

J is TRBJ1-1 and V is TRBV7-2; possibly TRBD1 for D (6 bases). The V and J ends lost 1 base and 4 bases respectively, with 10 bases between them. Germline CDR1 reads SGHTA; CDR2 reads FQGNSA. The CDR3 spans 14 residues. CDR3 coding DNA: TGTGCCAGCAGCTTAGGGGGGCAGGCCACTGAAGCTTTCTTT. It translates to CASSLGGQATEAFF.